These 11 T cell receptor beta chains were sequenced from one sample in a study of blood T cell repertoires in COVID-19. Some clones are missing from TCRdb's copy, which holds only in-frame ones; the method was immunoSEQ multiplex PCR. The sample shows fewer than 500,000 clones, about nine tenths of them seen only once. The sequencing sample was made of PBMCs or T cells enriched from blood (not recorded which). All receptors come from a woman in her late teens or twenties who had recovered from COVID-19.

The chain uses TRBV7-9 and TRBJ1-6; 7 nucleotides match TRBD1. There are 14 residues in the CDR3. Per the germline V gene, CDR1 is SEHNR and CDR2 is FQNEAQ (reference sequence). After removal of 1 base from V and 16 bases from J, the junction contained 10 bases not matched to a gene. The CDR3 is CASSLGDSIMGLHF. Written as DNA, the CDR3 is TGTGCCAGCAGCTTAGGGGACAGTATTATGGGGCTCCACTTT.

The CDR3 protein is CASSQPLAGPNTGELFF. In DNA, the CDR3 is TGTGCCAGCAGCCAACCGTTAGCGGGGCCTAACACCGGGGAGCTGTTTTTT. This chain joins TRBV4-2 and TRBJ2-2, with 8 positions matching TRBD2. V shed 2 bases and J 2 bases; nucleotides not matched to a gene: 7. CDR1 LGHNA and CDR2 YNFKEQ come from the germline V gene. The CDR3 is 17 residues long.

This rearrangement joins TRBV6-2 or TRBV6-3 to TRBJ1-1, with 7 bases aligning to TRBD1. Germline CDR1 is MNHEY and CDR2 is SVGEGT. The CDR3 is 14 residues long. V was pared by 5 bases and J by 4 bases, with 7 bases of the junction left unmatched. The CDR3: CASSPRQGGTEAFF. The CDR3 nucleotides read TGTGCCAGCAGTCCCCGACAGGGTGGCACTGAAGCTTTCTTT.

In DNA form, the CDR3 reads TGTGCCAGCAGCTTTGACAGGGCCAGGGAAAAACTGTTTTTT. It is translated as CASSFDRAREKLFF. The chain combines TRBV7-8 with TRBJ1-4; 7 positions agree with TRBD1. This CDR3 spans 14 amino acids. J was trimmed by 8 bases and V by 3 bases; bases with no gene match: 6. Germline assignment: CDR1 SGHVS and CDR2 FQNEAQ. The variable domain in full, completed from reference TRBV7-8 and TRBJ1-4, reads GAGVSQSPRYKVAKRGQDVALRCDPISGHVSLFWYQQALGQGPEFLTYFQNEAQLDKSGLPSDRFFAERPEGSVSTLKIQRTQQEDSAVYLCASSFDRAREKLFFGSGTQLSVL.

This clone was counted a single time. The chain couples TRBV5-1 to TRBJ2-3; TRBD1 might be the D (5 bases). Germline V gene data show CDR1 as SGHRS and CDR2 as YFSETQ. This CDR3 comprises 16 residues. V gave up 0 bases and J gave up 4 bases, with 15 bases separating them. CDR3 residues: CASSLGAKTGPDTQYF. CDR3 sequence (DNA): TGCGCCAGCAGCTTGGGGGCCAAAACAGGACCAGATACGCAGTATTTT.

The rearrangement joins TRBV2 to TRBJ1-1; tentatively, D is TRBD1 (6 bases). The length of the CDR3 is 14 residues. Trimming removed 6 bases at V and 1 base at J, with 12 bases between. CDR1 and CDR2 from the germline V gene are SNHLY and FYNNEI. CDR3 DNA: TGTGCCAGCAGCGATAAGGGACAGAACACTGAAGCTTTCTTT. Residues: CASSDKGQNTEAFF.

The chain is built from TRBV7-9 and TRBJ2-3, with 9 bases lining up with TRBD2. V lost 6 bases, J lost 5 bases, and 6 bases stayed unmatched. CDR3 size: 14 residues. Germline-derived CDR1 and CDR2 are SEHNR and FQNEAQ (reference sequence). The CDR3 loop is CASSKRGAQDTQYF. The CDR3, as DNA: TGTGCCAGCAGTAAGCGGGGGGCCCAAGATACGCAGTATTTT.

This clone was recorded a few times. The chain employs TRBV30 and TRBJ2-7; D is ambiguous. The CDR3 loop spans 16 amino acids. Germline CDR1 reads GTSNPN; CDR2 reads SVGIG (reference sequence). Deletions cut 2 bases from V and 2 bases from J, with 19 bases between. This CDR3 is CAWSKVSPELTYEQYF. The CDR3 region has the DNA TGTGCCTGGAGTAAGGTGTCCCCAGAACTAACCTACGAGCAGTACTTC.

The chain employs TRBV9 and TRBJ2-1; 8 nucleotides agree with TRBD1. Trimming removed 1 base from V and 5 bases from J; junction bases left unmatched: 2. CDR3 size: 14 residues. Germline V gene lookup returns CDR1 SGDLS and CDR2 YYNGEE. CDR3 bases: TGTGCCAGCAGCGTAACGACAGGGGACAATGAGCAGTTCTTC. Translating it yields CASSVTTGDNEQFF.

The chain carries TRBV5-6 and TRBJ2-7, with D uncertain. V was cut by 5 bases and J by 0 bases, with 6 bases left in between. The CDR3 is made up of 12 amino acids. The germline V gene encodes CDR1 SGHDT and CDR2 YYEEEE. The CDR3 loop reads CASSYSSYEQYF. In nucleotides, the CDR3 is TGTGCCAGCAGTTACAGCTCCTACGAGCAGTACTTC. The variable domain in full, completed from reference TRBV5-6 and TRBJ2-7, reads DAGVTQSPTHLIKTRGQQVTLRCSPKSGHDTVSWYQQALGQGPQFIFQYYEEEERQRGNFPDRFSGHQFPNYSSELNVNALLLGDSALYLCASSYSSYEQYFGPGTRLTVT.

The V gene is TRBV5-4, the J gene TRBJ2-5; D possibly corresponds to TRBD1 (5 bases). Germline CDR1 is SGHNT and CDR2 is YYREEE (reference sequence). V shed 2 bases and J shed 1 base, with 12 bases lying between them. The CDR3 is 15 residues long. As DNA, the CDR3 is TGTGCCAGCAGCTTAAAAACAGGACCCCAAGAGACCCAGTACTTC. It translates to CASSLKTGPQETQYF.